This T cell receptor beta chain was sequenced in a study of cytomegalovirus exposure and HLA in healthy donors. Overall study findings and caveats: Analysis was carried out at a later point, and it linked a missense DCLRE1C variant to TCR beta V- and J-gene trimming. Fewer N-insertions than the roughly 670-donor mean were reportedly shown by an Asian-associated ancestry cluster in a later analysis. According to an earlier analysis, most TCR beta V segments yielded productive rearrangements about 90% or about 30% of the time.

Germline V gene data show CDR1 as MNHEY and CDR2 as SVGAGI. With 6 bases removed from V and 3 bases from J, the gap between germline ends came to 11 bases. The CDR3 length is 14 residues. The PCR was carried out with 60 Vbeta primers and 13 Jbeta primers. The method was immunoSEQ multiplex PCR; TCRdb's version includes in-frame clones alone and lacks a portion of them. The sample has about 92,000 clones, 65% to 80% seen once; the top ten hold approximately 16%. This clone was observed many times. Its matching antigen is unknown. Sequenced input: PBMCs. This receptor was identified in a woman under 30 in good health and CMV-seropositive. The chain uses TRBV6-5 and TRBJ2-2; maybe TRBD2 (5 bases). The CDR3, as DNA: TGTGCCAGCAGGGGAGAAGGAGACACCGGGGAGCTGTTTTTT. Its translation: CASRGEGDTGELFF.